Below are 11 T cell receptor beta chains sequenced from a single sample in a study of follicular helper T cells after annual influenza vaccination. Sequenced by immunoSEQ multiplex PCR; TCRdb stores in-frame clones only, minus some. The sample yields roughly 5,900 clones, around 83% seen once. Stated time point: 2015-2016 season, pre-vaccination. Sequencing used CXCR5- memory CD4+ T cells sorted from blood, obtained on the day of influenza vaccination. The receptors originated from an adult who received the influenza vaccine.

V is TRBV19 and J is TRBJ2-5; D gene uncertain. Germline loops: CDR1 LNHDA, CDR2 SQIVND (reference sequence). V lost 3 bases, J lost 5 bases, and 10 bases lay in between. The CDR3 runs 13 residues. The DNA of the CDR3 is TGTGCCAGTAGTATCTACAACCGGGAGACCCAGTACTTC. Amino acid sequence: CASSIYNRETQYF.

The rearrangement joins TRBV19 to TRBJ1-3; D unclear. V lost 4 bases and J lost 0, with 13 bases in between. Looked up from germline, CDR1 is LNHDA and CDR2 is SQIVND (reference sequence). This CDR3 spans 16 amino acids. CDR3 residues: CASSTSLWVSGNTIYF. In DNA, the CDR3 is TGTGCCAGTAGTACCTCTCTATGGGTCTCTGGAAACACCATATATTTT.

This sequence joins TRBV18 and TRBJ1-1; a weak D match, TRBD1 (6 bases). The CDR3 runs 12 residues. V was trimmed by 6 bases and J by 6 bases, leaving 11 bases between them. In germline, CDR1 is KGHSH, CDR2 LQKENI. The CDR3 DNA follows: TGTGCCAGCTCGGCAGGGGTCGCTGAAGCTTTCTTT. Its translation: CASSAGVAEAFF.

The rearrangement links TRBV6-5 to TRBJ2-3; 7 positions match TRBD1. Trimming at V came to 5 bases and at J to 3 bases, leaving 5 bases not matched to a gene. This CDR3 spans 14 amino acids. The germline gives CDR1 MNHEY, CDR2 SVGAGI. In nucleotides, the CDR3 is TGTGCCAGCAGTGACAGGGTTACGACAGATACGCAGTATTTT. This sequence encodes CASSDRVTTDTQYF.

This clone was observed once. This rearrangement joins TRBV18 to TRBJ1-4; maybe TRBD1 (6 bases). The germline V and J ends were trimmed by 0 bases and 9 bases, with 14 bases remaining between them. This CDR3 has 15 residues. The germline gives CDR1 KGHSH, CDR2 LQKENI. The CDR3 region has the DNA TGTGCCAGCTCACCACCGGAACAGGGAGGAAAAAAACTGTTTTTT. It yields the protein CASSPPEQGGKKLFF.

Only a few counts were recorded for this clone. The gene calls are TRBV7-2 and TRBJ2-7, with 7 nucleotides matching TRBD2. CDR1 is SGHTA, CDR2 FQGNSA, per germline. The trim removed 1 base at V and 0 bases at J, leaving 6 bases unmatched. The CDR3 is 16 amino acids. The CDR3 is CASSLGGTTRSYEQYF. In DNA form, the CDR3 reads TGTGCCAGCAGCTTAGGGGGGACTACTCGCTCCTACGAGCAGTACTTC.

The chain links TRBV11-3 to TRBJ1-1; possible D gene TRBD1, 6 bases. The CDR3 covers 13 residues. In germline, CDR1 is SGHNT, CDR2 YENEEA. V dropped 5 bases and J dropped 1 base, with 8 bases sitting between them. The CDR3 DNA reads TGTGCCAGCAGCCTACAGGGGAACACTGAAGCTTTCTTT. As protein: CASSLQGNTEAFF. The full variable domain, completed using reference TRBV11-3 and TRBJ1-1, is EAGVVQSPRYKIIEKKQPVAFWCNPISGHNTLYWYLQNLGQGPELLIRYENEEAVDDSQLPKDRFSAERLKGVDSTLKIQPAELGDSAVYLCASSLQGNTEAFFGQGTRLTVV.

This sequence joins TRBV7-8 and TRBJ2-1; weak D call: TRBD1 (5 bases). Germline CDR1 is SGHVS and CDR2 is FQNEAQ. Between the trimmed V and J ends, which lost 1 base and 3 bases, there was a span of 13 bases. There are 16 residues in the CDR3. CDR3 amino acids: CASSLGGRGYYNEQFF. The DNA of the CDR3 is TGTGCCAGCAGCTTAGGGGGAAGGGGTTACTACAATGAGCAGTTCTTC.

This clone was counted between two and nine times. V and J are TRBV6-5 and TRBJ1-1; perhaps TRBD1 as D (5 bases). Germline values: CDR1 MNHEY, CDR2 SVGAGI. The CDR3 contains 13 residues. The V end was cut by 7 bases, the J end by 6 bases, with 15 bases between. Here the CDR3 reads CASKKQGRSEAFF. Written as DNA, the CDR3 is TGTGCCAGCAAGAAGCAGGGACGGTCTGAAGCTTTCTTT.

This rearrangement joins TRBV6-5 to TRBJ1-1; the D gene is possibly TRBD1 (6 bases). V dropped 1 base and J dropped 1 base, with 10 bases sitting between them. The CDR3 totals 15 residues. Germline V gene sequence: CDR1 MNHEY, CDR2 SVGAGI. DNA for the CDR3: TGTGCCAGCAGTTACTGGGGGACATCGAACACTGAAGCTTTCTTT. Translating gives CASSYWGTSNTEAFF.

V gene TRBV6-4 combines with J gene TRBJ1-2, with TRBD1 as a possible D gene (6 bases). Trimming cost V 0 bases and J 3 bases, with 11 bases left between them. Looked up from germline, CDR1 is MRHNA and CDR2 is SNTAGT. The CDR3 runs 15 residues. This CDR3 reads CASSDSSGGHYGYTF. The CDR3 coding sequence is TGTGCCAGCAGTGACTCTTCGGGGGGGCACTATGGCTACACCTTC.